This TCR beta chain was retrieved from a study of technical replicates of blood from several donors. CDR3 length: 15 amino acids. Germline CDR1 and CDR2: MDHEN and SYDVKM. V was clipped by 4 bases and J by 4 bases, with 14 bases between them. Produced via immunoSEQ multiplex PCR; TCRdb's table is partial and in-frame only. The sample lists about 79,000 clones, 75% to 95% occurring once. The receptor's source is a human donor in good health. Some clones in this sample may be carry-over from other donors' samples. The sample was T cells isolated from PBMCs. The chain is built from TRBV28 and TRBJ2-1; unclear D gene. CDR3 coding DNA: TGTGCCAGCAGTTCCCCAACTACGCCATACAATGAGCAGTTCTTC. The encoded protein is CASSSPTTPYNEQFF.